This T cell receptor beta chain was observed in a study of regulatory T cells in long-lasting Graves disease. About the study: Graves' cases, newly diagnosed, had used antithyroid drugs under 3 months.

Combining iRepertoire HTBI primers with Arm-PCR of CDR3 regions, the authors built TCR beta libraries. TCRdb reanalysed the multiplex PCR reads using MiXCR and keeps one entry per CDR3 protein. The top ten clones hold about 8.9% of a sample with around 500,000 distinct CDR3 sequences, approximately 12% of them seen once. Time point meaning: newly diagnosed GD, antithyroid drugs for less than 3 months. PBMC RNA was the source of the TCR library. This clonotype was recorded at least ten times. The antigen is unknown. Overall study results and limits: Peripheral blood was the sole material, not thyroid tissue.

The same data also went into a second study, on T cells in Graves' hyperthyroidism and ophthalmopathy. From that second work: With the HTBI primer set, the TCR CDR3 went through a first round of RT-PCR. Expanded thyroid clonotypes (above 0.001) were mostly also found in blood.

The input for sequencing was peripheral blood mononuclear cells (PBMCs), taken at new diagnosis, from a patient treated with antithyroid drugs. The TCR comes from a woman in her twenties or thirties with Graves disease.

The CDR3, as DNA: TGTGCCAGCAGTATCACCGGGCCCGGCGGTACCGGGGAGCTGTTTTTT. Its translation is CASSITGPGGTGELFF. V is TRBV27 and J is TRBJ2-2, with no clear D. The CDR3 is made up of 16 amino acids. V was trimmed by 5 bases and J by 5 bases, leaving 18 bases between them. The germline V gene has CDR1 MNHEY and CDR2 SMNVEV (reference sequence).